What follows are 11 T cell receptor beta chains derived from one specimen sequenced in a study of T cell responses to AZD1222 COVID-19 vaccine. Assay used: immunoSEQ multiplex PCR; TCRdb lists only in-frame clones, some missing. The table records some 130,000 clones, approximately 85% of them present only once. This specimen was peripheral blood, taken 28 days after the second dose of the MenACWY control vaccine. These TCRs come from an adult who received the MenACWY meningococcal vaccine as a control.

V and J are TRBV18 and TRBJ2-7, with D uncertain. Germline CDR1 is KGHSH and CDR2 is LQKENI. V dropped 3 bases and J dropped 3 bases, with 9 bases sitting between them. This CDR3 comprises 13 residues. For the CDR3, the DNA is TGTGCCAGCTCACCGGCCGTCGACTACGAGCAGTACGTC. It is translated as CASSPAVDYEQYV.

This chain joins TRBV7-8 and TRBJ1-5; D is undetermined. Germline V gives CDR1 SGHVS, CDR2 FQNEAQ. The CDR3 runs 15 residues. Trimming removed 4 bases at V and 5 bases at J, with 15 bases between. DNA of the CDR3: TGTGCCAGCAGCTCTCGACAACGTCGGGATCAGCCCCAGCATTTT. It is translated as CASSSRQRRDQPQHF.

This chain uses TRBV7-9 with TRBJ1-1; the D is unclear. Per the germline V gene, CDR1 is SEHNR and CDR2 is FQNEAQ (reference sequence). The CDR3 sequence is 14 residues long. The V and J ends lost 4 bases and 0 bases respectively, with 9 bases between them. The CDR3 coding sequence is TGTGCCAGCAGCTCGACTTTAATGAACACTGAAGCTTTCTTT. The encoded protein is CASSSTLMNTEAFF.

The CDR3 sequence: CASSPTAESSYEQYV. The CDR3 bases are TGTGCCAGCAGCCCAACAGCGGAGAGCTCCTACGAGCAGTACGTC. This chain connects TRBV9 to TRBJ2-7, with D maybe TRBD2 (5 bases). V lost 4 bases and J 0 bases, leaving 14 bases between the germline ends. The CDR3 contains 15 residues. CDR1 SGDLS and CDR2 YYNGEE come from the germline V gene.

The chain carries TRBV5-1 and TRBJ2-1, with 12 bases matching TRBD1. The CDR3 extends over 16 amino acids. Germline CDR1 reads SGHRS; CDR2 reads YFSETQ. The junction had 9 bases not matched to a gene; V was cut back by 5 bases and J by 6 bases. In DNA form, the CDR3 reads TGCGCCAGCAGTCGGGGGACAGGGGGCGTAGGCAATGAGCAGTTCTTC. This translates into CASSRGTGGVGNEQFF.

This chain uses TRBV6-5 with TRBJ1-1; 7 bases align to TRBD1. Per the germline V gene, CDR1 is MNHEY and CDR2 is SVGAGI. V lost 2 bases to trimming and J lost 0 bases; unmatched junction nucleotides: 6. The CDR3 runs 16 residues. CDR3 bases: TGTGCCAGCAGTTACCGGGGGGGGACAGTGAACACTGAAGCTTTCTTT. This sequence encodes CASSYRGGTVNTEAFF.

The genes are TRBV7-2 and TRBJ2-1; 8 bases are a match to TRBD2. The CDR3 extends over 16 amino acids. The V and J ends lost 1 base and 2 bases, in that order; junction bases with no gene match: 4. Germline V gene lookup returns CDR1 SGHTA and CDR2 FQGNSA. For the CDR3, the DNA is TGTGCCAGCAGCTTAGTTAGCGGGAACCCCTACAATGAGCAGTTCTTC. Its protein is CASSLVSGNPYNEQFF.

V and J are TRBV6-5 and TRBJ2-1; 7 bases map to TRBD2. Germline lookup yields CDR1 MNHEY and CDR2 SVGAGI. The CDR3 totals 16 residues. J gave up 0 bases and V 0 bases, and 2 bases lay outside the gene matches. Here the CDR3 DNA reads TGTGCCAGCAGTTACTCAGCGGGAAGCTCCTACAATGAGCAGTTCTTC. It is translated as CASSYSAGSSYNEQFF.

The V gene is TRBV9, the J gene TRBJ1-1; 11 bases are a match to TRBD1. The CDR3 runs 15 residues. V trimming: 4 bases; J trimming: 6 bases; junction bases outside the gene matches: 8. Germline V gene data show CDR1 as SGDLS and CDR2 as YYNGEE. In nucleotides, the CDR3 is TGTGCCAGCAGCCCAGGACAGGGGGCGAGGGCTGAAGCTTTCTTT. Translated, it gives CASSPGQGARAEAFF. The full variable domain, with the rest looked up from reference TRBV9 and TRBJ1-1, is DSGVTQTPKHLITATGQRVTLRCSPRSGDLSVYWYQQSLDQGLQFLIQYYNGEERAKGNILERFSAQQFPDLHSELNLSSLELGDSALYFCASSPGQGARAEAFFGQGTRLTVV.

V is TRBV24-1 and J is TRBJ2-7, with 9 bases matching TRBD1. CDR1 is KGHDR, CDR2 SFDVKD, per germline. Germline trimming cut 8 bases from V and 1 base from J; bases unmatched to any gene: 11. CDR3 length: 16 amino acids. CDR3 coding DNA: TGTGCCACCACCGCATCAGGGACAGGGATTTCCTACGAGCAGTACTTC. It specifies CATTASGTGISYEQYF.

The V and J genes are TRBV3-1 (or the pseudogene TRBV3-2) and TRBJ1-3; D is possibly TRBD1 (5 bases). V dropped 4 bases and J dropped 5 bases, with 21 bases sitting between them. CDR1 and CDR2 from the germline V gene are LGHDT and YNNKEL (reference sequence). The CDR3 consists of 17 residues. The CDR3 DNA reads TGTGCCAGCAGCCGACTCGGGGCGGGGAGTCTGCGAAACACCATATATTTT. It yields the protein CASSRLGAGSLRNTIYF.